These T cell receptor beta chains were read from a single sample in a study of blood T cells in healthy people across ages. TCRdb re-called the 5' RACE reads through MiXCR, storing one row per CDR3 protein. This repertoire shows about 800,000 distinct CDR3 sequences, roughly 25% found once; its top ten account for more than 3%. In addition, the sample was reused for a study of T cells of mothers and their children.

Material: blood. The source of these receptors is a boy aged 10-17 years in good health. CDR3s include the opening cysteine and the closing phenylalanine or tryptophan. The order of the fields is clone size, D gene, V gene, J gene, CDR3 DNA, CDR3 protein. The D gene is left open where the match is weak. Only some rows state a clone size, as once, few, many or a class for expanded clones.

abundance: .
d_gene: TRBD2
v_gene: TRBV7-3
j_gene: TRBJ2-1
CDR3nt: TGTGCCAGCAGCCCTGTTAGCGGGAGGGGCGACAATGAGCAGTTCTTC
CDR3aa: CASSPVSGRGDNEQFF

abundance: many
d_gene: .
v_gene: TRBV11-2
j_gene: TRBJ2-1
CDR3nt: TGTGCCAGCAGCTTAGCGGGAGAGACCTACAATGAGCAGTTCTTC
CDR3aa: CASSLAGETYNEQFF

abundance: few
d_gene: .
v_gene: TRBV5-5
j_gene: TRBJ1-1
CDR3nt: TGTGCCAGCAGCTCACGGGAAACCATGAACACTGAAGCTTTCTTT
CDR3aa: CASSSRETMNTEAFF

abundance: .
d_gene: .
v_gene: TRBV6-2/TRBV6-3
j_gene: TRBJ1-1
CDR3nt: TGTGCCAGCAGCCAACCCCTCGGGGTTTCGGACACTGAAGCTTTCTTT
CDR3aa: CASSQPLGVSDTEAFF

abundance: .
d_gene: .
v_gene: TRBV29-1
j_gene: TRBJ2-5
CDR3nt: TGCAGCGTTGACCCCTTTTATCACGGGGACTCCGGGTTTAGGGAGACCCAGTACTTC
CDR3aa: CSVDPFYHGDSGFRETQYF

abundance: few
d_gene: .
v_gene: TRBV7-9
j_gene: TRBJ2-7
CDR3nt: TGTGCCAGCAGCCCCCCAAGGGGGTACGAGCAGTACTTC
CDR3aa: CASSPPRGYEQYF

abundance: .
d_gene: .
v_gene: TRBV5-6
j_gene: TRBJ1-1
CDR3nt: TGTGCCAGCAGCTTAATTTGGAGGGAACACACTGAAGCTTTCTTT
CDR3aa: CASSLIWREHTEAFF

abundance: few
d_gene: .
v_gene: TRBV18
j_gene: TRBJ2-4
CDR3nt: TGTGCCAGCTCACCAGGGTTGATTACCAAAAACATTCAGTACTTC
CDR3aa: CASSPGLITKNIQYF

abundance: few
d_gene: .
v_gene: TRBV19
j_gene: TRBJ2-5
CDR3nt: TGTGCCAGTAGTATAGGGACCGGACCCCAAGAGACCCAGTACTTC
CDR3aa: CASSIGTGPQETQYF

abundance: few
d_gene: .
v_gene: TRBV4-3
j_gene: TRBJ2-7
CDR3nt: TGCGCCAGCAGTCCGAGCGAGAACTCCTACGAGCAGTACTTC
CDR3aa: CASSPSENSYEQYF

abundance: .
d_gene: .
v_gene: TRBV20-1
j_gene: TRBJ1-2
CDR3nt: TGCAGTGCTAGAGATCTGTGGGGGGAACATGGCTACACCTTC
CDR3aa: CSARDLWGEHGYTF

abundance: .
d_gene: .
v_gene: TRBV11-2
j_gene: TRBJ2-7
CDR3nt: TGTGCCAGCAGCTTAGGCTTACAGGGTTCAGGCGAGCAGTACTTC
CDR3aa: CASSLGLQGSGEQYF

abundance: few
d_gene: TRBD1
v_gene: TRBV7-9
j_gene: TRBJ2-7
CDR3nt: TGTGCCAGCAGCACAGACAGGGGTCCCTACGAGCAGTACTTC
CDR3aa: CASSTDRGPYEQYF

abundance: .
d_gene: .
v_gene: TRBV7-2
j_gene: TRBJ2-1
CDR3nt: TGTGCCAGCAGCTCCCAGTTCTTGAGCTCCTACAATGAGCAGTTCTTC
CDR3aa: CASSSQFLSSYNEQFF

abundance: .
d_gene: .
v_gene: TRBV20-1
j_gene: TRBJ1-6
CDR3nt: TGCAGTGCTAGAAACCAGGGCTCATCACCCCTCCACTTT
CDR3aa: CSARNQGSSPLHF

abundance: few
d_gene: .
v_gene: TRBV28
j_gene: TRBJ2-7
CDR3nt: TGTGCCAGCAGTTGGGCAGGGCTCAACGAGCAGTACTTC
CDR3aa: CASSWAGLNEQYF

abundance: once
d_gene: .
v_gene: TRBV29-1
j_gene: TRBJ2-5
CDR3nt: TGCAGCGTTGCCCCAGGGGGGGTTGCAGAGACCCAGTACTTC
CDR3aa: CSVAPGGVAETQYF

abundance: few
d_gene: .
v_gene: TRBV6-1
j_gene: TRBJ1-2
CDR3nt: TGTGCCAGCAGTGAATCAGACCACTATGGCTACACCTTC
CDR3aa: CASSESDHYGYTF

abundance: .
d_gene: .
v_gene: TRBV10-3
j_gene: TRBJ2-5
CDR3nt: TGTGCCACACGGGGGGCGAAAAGAGAGACCCAGTACTTC
CDR3aa: CATRGAKRETQYF

abundance: few
d_gene: .
v_gene: TRBV27
j_gene: TRBJ2-7
CDR3nt: TGTGCCAGCAGGGGCCCTACGCTATACGAGCAGTACTTC
CDR3aa: CASRGPTLYEQYF

abundance: .
d_gene: TRBD1
v_gene: TRBV4-3
j_gene: TRBJ2-1
CDR3nt: TGCGCCAGCAGCCAAGGGGGACAGCCCCCTTACAATGAGCAGTTCTTC
CDR3aa: CASSQGGQPPYNEQFF

abundance: .
d_gene: .
v_gene: TRBV5-1
j_gene: TRBJ2-3
CDR3nt: TGCGCCAGCCATGGGGAGACATACACAGATACGCAGTATTTT
CDR3aa: CASHGETYTDTQYF

abundance: few
d_gene: .
v_gene: TRBV28
j_gene: TRBJ1-2
CDR3nt: TGTGCCACCGACGGCCAGGGCTTTGGTGGCTACACCTTC
CDR3aa: CATDGQGFGGYTF

abundance: few
d_gene: TRBD2
v_gene: TRBV27
j_gene: TRBJ2-5
CDR3nt: TGTGCCAGCAGTGGTAGCGGGGGGGCAAGCGGGACCCAGTACTTC
CDR3aa: CASSGSGGASGTQYF

abundance: .
d_gene: .
v_gene: TRBV3-1
j_gene: TRBJ2-4
CDR3nt: TGTGCCAGCAGCCAGATTGGGCCGGGGATAGCCAAAAACATTCGGTACTTC
CDR3aa: CASSQIGPGIAKNIRYF

abundance: few
d_gene: TRBD1
v_gene: TRBV12-3/TRBV12-4
j_gene: TRBJ1-4
CDR3nt: TGTGCCAGCCACGGGACAGGGCGCGGAGATAATGAAAAACTGTTTTTT
CDR3aa: CASHGTGRGDNEKLFF

abundance: few
d_gene: TRBD2
v_gene: TRBV9
j_gene: TRBJ2-3
CDR3nt: TGTGCCAGCAGCCCACTCGAGACTAGCGGGATCACAGATACGCAGTATTTT
CDR3aa: CASSPLETSGITDTQYF

abundance: .
d_gene: TRBD1
v_gene: TRBV7-9
j_gene: TRBJ2-5
CDR3nt: TGTGCCAGCAGCCTAACAGAATACAGGGGAGAGACCCAGTACTTC
CDR3aa: CASSLTEYRGETQYF

abundance: .
d_gene: .
v_gene: TRBV10-2
j_gene: TRBJ2-1
CDR3nt: TGCGCCAGCAGTTCCGGGGTCGCCTACAATGAGCAGTTCTTC
CDR3aa: CASSSGVAYNEQFF

abundance: few
d_gene: .
v_gene: TRBV2
j_gene: TRBJ2-7
CDR3nt: TGTGCCAGCAGCGGCAGGGCTAACTACGAGCAGTGCTTC
CDR3aa: CASSGRANYEQCF

abundance: few
d_gene: .
v_gene: TRBV20-1
j_gene: TRBJ2-3
CDR3nt: TGCAGTGCTGACAAAGTTGGCGCAGATACGCAGTATTTT
CDR3aa: CSADKVGADTQYF

abundance: few
d_gene: .
v_gene: TRBV27
j_gene: TRBJ2-6
CDR3nt: TGTGCCAGCACCCTGCGTTCTGGGGCCAACGTCCTGACTTTC
CDR3aa: CASTLRSGANVLTF

abundance: .
d_gene: TRBD2
v_gene: TRBV10-2
j_gene: TRBJ2-3
CDR3nt: TGCGCCAGCAGTGCGGCACTAGCGGGGGGGCCGAATACGCAGTATTTT
CDR3aa: CASSAALAGGPNTQYF

abundance: .
d_gene: .
v_gene: TRBV5-1
j_gene: TRBJ1-6
CDR3nt: TGCGCCAGCAGCTTTTTTGGGCAGGGTACCGACTCACCCCTCCACTTT
CDR3aa: CASSFFGQGTDSPLHF

abundance: few
d_gene: .
v_gene: TRBV11-2
j_gene: TRBJ2-7
CDR3nt: TGTGCCAGCAGCTTACCCGGCGGACTATCGGGCGAGCAGTACTTC
CDR3aa: CASSLPGGLSGEQYF

abundance: few
d_gene: .
v_gene: TRBV12-3/TRBV12-4
j_gene: TRBJ2-1
CDR3nt: TGTGCCAGCAGTTTGACTATATACAATGAGCAGTTCTTC
CDR3aa: CASSLTIYNEQFF

abundance: .
d_gene: .
v_gene: TRBV12-3/TRBV12-4
j_gene: TRBJ2-4
CDR3nt: TGTGCCAGCAGTTTAGCGGAGGGGATTCTAGCCAAAAACATTCAGTACTTC
CDR3aa: CASSLAEGILAKNIQYF

abundance: .
d_gene: .
v_gene: TRBV7-2
j_gene: TRBJ1-6
CDR3nt: TGTGCCAGCAGCTTTTTAGGGCTGAGGAATTCACCCCTCCACTTT
CDR3aa: CASSFLGLRNSPLHF

abundance: few
d_gene: .
v_gene: TRBV25-1
j_gene: TRBJ1-1
CDR3nt: TGTGCCAGCAGTGATGGACCGAGTTTGAACACTGAAGCTTTCTTT
CDR3aa: CASSDGPSLNTEAFF

abundance: few
d_gene: .
v_gene: TRBV7-9
j_gene: TRBJ2-1
CDR3nt: TGTGCCAGCAGCGTCGGGACCCACTACAATGAGCAGTTCTTC
CDR3aa: CASSVGTHYNEQFF

abundance: .
d_gene: .
v_gene: TRBV20-1
j_gene: TRBJ2-5
CDR3nt: TGCAGTGCTAGAGATGGAAGGTTGGACCAAGAGACCCAGTACTTC
CDR3aa: CSARDGRLDQETQYF

abundance: few
d_gene: TRBD1
v_gene: TRBV20-1
j_gene: TRBJ2-2
CDR3nt: TGCAGTGCTAGAGATCCGACCAAGGGGGCAAGCACCGGGGAGCTGTTTTTT
CDR3aa: CSARDPTKGASTGELFF

abundance: few
d_gene: TRBD2
v_gene: TRBV29-1
j_gene: TRBJ2-5
CDR3nt: TGCAGCATCACGGGGGAGGCTAGCGGGAGCCGTTTGGAGACCCAGTACTTC
CDR3aa: CSITGEASGSRLETQYF

abundance: few
d_gene: TRBD1
v_gene: TRBV5-1
j_gene: TRBJ2-7
CDR3nt: TGCGCCAGCAGCTCCGGAGGACAGGAATGGAACGAGCAGTACTTC
CDR3aa: CASSSGGQEWNEQYF

abundance: .
d_gene: .
v_gene: TRBV4-1
j_gene: TRBJ2-5
CDR3nt: TGCGCCAGCAGCCAATCGTCAGGATGGCAAGAGACCCAGTACTTC
CDR3aa: CASSQSSGWQETQYF

abundance: few
d_gene: .
v_gene: TRBV6-2/TRBV6-3
j_gene: TRBJ2-2
CDR3nt: TGTGCCAGCAGGACAGGAGCCGACACCGGGGAGCTGTTTTTT
CDR3aa: CASRTGADTGELFF

abundance: many
d_gene: .
v_gene: TRBV6-5
j_gene: TRBJ2-7
CDR3nt: TGTGCCAGCAGTTACGGAGGGTCTTCCGAGCAGTACTTC
CDR3aa: CASSYGGSSEQYF

abundance: .
d_gene: .
v_gene: TRBV15
j_gene: TRBJ2-7
CDR3nt: TGTGCCACCAGCAGAGATCCCGGGAGCTCCTACGAGCAGTACTTC
CDR3aa: CATSRDPGSSYEQYF

abundance: few
d_gene: TRBD1
v_gene: TRBV24-1
j_gene: TRBJ2-6
CDR3nt: TGTGCCACCACTTCAGGGGGCTCTGGGGCCAACGTCCTGACTTTC
CDR3aa: CATTSGGSGANVLTF